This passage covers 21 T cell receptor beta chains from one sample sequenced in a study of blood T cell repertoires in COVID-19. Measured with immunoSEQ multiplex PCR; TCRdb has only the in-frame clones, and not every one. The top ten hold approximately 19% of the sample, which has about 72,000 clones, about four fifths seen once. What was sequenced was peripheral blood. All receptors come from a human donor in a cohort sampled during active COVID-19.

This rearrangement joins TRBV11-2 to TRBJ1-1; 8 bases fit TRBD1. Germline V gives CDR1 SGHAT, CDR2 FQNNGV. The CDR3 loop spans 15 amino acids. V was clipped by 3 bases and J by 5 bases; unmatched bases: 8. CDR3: CASSLGGQGWTEAFF. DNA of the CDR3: TGTGCCAGCAGCTTGGGTGGACAGGGTTGGACTGAAGCTTTCTTT. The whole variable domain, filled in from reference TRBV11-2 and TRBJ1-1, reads EAGVAQSPRYKIIEKRQSVAFWCNPISGHATLYWYQQILGQGPKLLIQFQNNGVVDDSQLPKDRFSAERLKGVDSTLKIQPAKLEDSAVYLCASSLGGQGWTEAFFGQGTRLTVV.

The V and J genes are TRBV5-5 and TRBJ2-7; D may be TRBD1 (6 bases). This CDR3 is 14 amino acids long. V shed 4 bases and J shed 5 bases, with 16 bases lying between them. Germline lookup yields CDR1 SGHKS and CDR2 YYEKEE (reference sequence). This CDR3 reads CASSQGSSVDEQYF. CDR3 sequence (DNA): TGTGCCAGCAGCCAGGGGAGTTCGGTGGACGAGCAGTACTTC. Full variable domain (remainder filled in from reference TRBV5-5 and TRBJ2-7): DAGVTQSPTHLIKTRGQQVTLRCSPISGHKSVSWYQQVLGQGPQFIFQYYEKEERGRGNFPDRFSARQFPNYSSELNVNALLLGDSALYLCASSQGSSVDEQYFGPGTRLTVT.

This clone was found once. The CDR3 sequence: CASKERGKTDTQYF. Written as DNA, the CDR3 is TGCGCCAGCAAGGAGCGGGGGAAGACAGATACGCAGTATTTT. V is TRBV10-2 and J is TRBJ2-3; 8 bases are shared with TRBD2. With 7 bases clipped from V and 3 bases from J, the junction kept 6 bases outside the gene matches. Germline loops: CDR1 WSHSY, CDR2 SAAADI. The CDR3 has 14 residues.

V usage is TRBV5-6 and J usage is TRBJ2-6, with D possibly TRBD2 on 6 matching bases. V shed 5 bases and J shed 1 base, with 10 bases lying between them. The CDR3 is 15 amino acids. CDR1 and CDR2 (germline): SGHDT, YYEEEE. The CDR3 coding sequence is TGTGCCAGCAGTCCCGGGAGATCTGGGGCCAACGTCCTGACTTTC. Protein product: CASSPGRSGANVLTF.

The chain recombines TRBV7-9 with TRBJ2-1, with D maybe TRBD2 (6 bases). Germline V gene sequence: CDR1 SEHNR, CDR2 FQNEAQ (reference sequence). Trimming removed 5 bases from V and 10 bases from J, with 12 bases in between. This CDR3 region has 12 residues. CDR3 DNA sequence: TGTGCCAGCAGCCAAGGGCGGGGAGAGCAGTTCTTC. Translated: CASSQGRGEQFF.

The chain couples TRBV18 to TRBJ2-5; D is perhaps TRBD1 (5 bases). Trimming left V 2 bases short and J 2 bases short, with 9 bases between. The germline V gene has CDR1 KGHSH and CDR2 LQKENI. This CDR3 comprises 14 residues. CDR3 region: CASSPGAVQETQYF. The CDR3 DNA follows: TGTGCCAGCTCACCAGGGGCGGTACAAGAGACCCAGTACTTC.

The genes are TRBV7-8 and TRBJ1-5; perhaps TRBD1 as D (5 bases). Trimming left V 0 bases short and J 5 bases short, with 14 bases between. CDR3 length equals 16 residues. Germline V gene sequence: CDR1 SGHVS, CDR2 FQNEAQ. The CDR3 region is CASSLAVRGWDQPQHF. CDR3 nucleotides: TGTGCCAGCAGCTTAGCCGTCCGGGGGTGGGATCAGCCCCAGCATTTT.

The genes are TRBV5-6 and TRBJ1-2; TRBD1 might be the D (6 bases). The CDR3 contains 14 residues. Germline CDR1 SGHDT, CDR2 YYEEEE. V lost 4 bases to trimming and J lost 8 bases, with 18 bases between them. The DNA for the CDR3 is TGTGCCAGCAGCCTTGTGGACAGTAGAGGAGGCTACACCTTC. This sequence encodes CASSLVDSRGGYTF.

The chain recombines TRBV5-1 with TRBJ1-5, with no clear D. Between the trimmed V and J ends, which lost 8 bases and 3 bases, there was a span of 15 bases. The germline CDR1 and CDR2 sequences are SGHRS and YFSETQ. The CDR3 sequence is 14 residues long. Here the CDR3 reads CASRNGEINQPQHF. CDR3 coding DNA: TGCGCCAGTAGGAACGGGGAGATCAATCAGCCCCAGCATTTT.

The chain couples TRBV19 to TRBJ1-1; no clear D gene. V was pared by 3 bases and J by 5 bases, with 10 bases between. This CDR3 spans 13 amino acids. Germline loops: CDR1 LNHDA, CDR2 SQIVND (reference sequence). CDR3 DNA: TGTGCCAGTAGTATTCCTCAGTCGACTGAAGCTTTCTTT. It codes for CASSIPQSTEAFF.

DNA of the CDR3: TGTGCCAGCAGGGGGACAGTCACCTACGAGCAGTACTTC. The encoded protein is CASRGTVTYEQYF. V usage is TRBV5-5 and J usage is TRBJ2-7; TRBD1 aligns across 7 bases. Germline CDR1 and CDR2: SGHKS and YYEKEE (reference sequence). This CDR3 has 13 amino acids. After removal of 5 bases from V and 2 bases from J, the junction contained 4 bases not matched to a gene. Looking up the rest from reference TRBV5-5 and TRBJ2-7 gives the full variable domain: DAGVTQSPTHLIKTRGQQVTLRCSPISGHKSVSWYQQVLGQGPQFIFQYYEKEERGRGNFPDRFSARQFPNYSSELNVNALLLGDSALYLCASRGTVTYEQYFGPGTRLTVT.

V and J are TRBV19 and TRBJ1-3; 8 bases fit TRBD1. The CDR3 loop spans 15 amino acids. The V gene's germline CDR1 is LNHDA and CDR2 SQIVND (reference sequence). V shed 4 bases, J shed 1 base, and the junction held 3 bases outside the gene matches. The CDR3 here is CASSTRTGSGNTIYF. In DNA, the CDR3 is TGTGCCAGTAGTACGAGGACAGGGTCTGGAAACACCATATATTTT.

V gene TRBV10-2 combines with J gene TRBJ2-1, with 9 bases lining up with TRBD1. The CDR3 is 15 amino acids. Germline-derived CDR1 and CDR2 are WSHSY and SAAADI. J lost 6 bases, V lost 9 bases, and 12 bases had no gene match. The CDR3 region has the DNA TGCGCCAGTCACCAGGACAGGGGTTTAACCAATGAGCAGTTCTTC. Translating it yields CASHQDRGLTNEQFF.

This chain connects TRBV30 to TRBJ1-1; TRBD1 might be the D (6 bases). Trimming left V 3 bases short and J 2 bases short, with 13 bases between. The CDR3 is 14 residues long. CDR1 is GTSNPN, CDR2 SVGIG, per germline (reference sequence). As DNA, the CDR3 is TGTGCCTGGAGCCTGGGGGGGGCCAACACTGAAGCTTTCTTT. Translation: CAWSLGGANTEAFF. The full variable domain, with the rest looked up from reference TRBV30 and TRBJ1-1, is SQTIHQWPATLVQPVGSPLSLECTVEGTSNPNLYWYRQAAGRGLQLLFYSVGIGQISSEVPQNLSASRPQDRQFILSSKKLLLSDSGFYLCAWSLGGANTEAFFGQGTRLTVV.

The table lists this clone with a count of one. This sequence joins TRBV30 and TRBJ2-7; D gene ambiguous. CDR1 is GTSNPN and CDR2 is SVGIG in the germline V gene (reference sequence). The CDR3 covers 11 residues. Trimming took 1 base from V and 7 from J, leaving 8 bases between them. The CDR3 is CAWSARSEQYF. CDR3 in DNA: TGTGCCTGGAGTGCCCGGTCAGAGCAGTACTTC.

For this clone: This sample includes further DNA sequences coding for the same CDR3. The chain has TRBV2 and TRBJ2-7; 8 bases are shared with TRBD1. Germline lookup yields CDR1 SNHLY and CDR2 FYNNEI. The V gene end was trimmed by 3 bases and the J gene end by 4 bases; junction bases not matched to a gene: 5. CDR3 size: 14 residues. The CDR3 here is CASSDQGARYEQYF. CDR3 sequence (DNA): TGTGCCAGCAGTGATCAGGGGGCGCGATACGAGCAGTACTTC.

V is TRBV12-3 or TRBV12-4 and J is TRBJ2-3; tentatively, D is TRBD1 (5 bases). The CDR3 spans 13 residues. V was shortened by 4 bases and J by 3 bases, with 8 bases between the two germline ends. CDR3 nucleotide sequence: TGTGCCAGCAGTTGGGGCTATACAGATACGCAGTATTTT. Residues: CASSWGYTDTQYF.

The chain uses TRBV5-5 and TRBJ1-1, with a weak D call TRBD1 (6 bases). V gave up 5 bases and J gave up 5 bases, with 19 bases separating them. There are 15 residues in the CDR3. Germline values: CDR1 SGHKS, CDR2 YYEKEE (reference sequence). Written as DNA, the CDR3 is TGTGCCAGCAGGTATCCCGGACAGATAACAACTGAAGCTTTCTTT. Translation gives CASRYPGQITTEAFF.

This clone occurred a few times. The CDR3 loop reads CASSQRDEQYF. CDR3 nucleotides: TGTGCCAGCAGCCAGAGAGACGAGCAGTACTTC. The chain links TRBV3-1 (or the pseudogene TRBV3-2) to TRBJ2-7; D gene ambiguous. Germline V gene sequence: CDR1 LGHDT, CDR2 YNNKEL (reference sequence). The CDR3 consists of 11 residues. Trimming shortened V by 3 bases and J by 5 bases, and 5 bases separated the two germline ends.

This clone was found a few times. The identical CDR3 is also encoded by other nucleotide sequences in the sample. CDR3 amino acids: CSARDSYGYTF. The CDR3 region has the DNA TGCAGTGCCAGGGACAGCTATGGCTACACCTTC. The chain uses TRBV20-1 and TRBJ1-2; 7 bases match TRBD1. Unmatched junction bases numbered 2, after V lost 6 bases and J lost 4 bases. Germline V gives CDR1 DFQATT, CDR2 SNEGSKA (reference sequence). The CDR3 loop spans 11 amino acids.

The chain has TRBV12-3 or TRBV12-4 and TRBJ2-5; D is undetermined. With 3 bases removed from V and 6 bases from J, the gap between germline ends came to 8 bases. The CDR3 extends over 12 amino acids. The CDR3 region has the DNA TGTGCCAGCAGTTTTACGTGGCAGACCCAGTACTTC. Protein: CASSFTWQTQYF.